This is a list of T cell receptor beta chains from one sample in a study of shared clonotypes between healthy human individuals. Sequencing used immunoSEQ multiplex PCR; TCRdb keeps in-frame clones, though not all of them. The table has around 2.5 million clones, 80% to 95% seen once; the top ten hold approximately 0.37%. The specimen was naive CD4+ T cells from PBMCs. Receptor source: a man in his late teens or twenties in good health. Some clones in this sample may be carry-over from other donors' samples. The CDR3 runs from the conserved cysteine through the conserved F or W. Each record gives: clone size, J gene, D gene, V gene, CDR3 protein, CDR3 DNA. D genes are given only for firm matches. Expanded clones are given a class, and other clones once, few, many or no size at all.

clone_size: .
j_call: TRBJ2-1
d_call: .
v_call: TRBV9
cdr3_aa: CASSAGGRNYNEQFF
cdr3_nt: TGTGCCAGCAGCGCTGGGGGGCGGAACTACAATGAGCAGTTCTTC

clone_size: .
j_call: TRBJ2-7
d_call: TRBD2
v_call: TRBV6-1
cdr3_aa: CASNRLAGLGEQYF
cdr3_nt: TGTGCCAGCAACCGACTAGCGGGATTGGGCGAGCAGTACTTC

clone_size: .
j_call: TRBJ2-1
d_call: .
v_call: TRBV11-2
cdr3_aa: CASSLSGGMGEQFF
cdr3_nt: TGTGCCAGCAGCTTATCCGGCGGGATGGGTGAGCAGTTCTTC

clone_size: .
j_call: TRBJ2-7
d_call: .
v_call: TRBV2
cdr3_aa: CASRPGTTYEQYF
cdr3_nt: TGTGCCAGCAGGCCCGGGACCACTTACGAGCAGTACTTC

clone_size: .
j_call: TRBJ2-1
d_call: .
v_call: TRBV27
cdr3_aa: CASSLTATTQYYNEQFF
cdr3_nt: TGTGCCAGCAGTTTGACAGCGACTACCCAATACTACAATGAGCAGTTCTTC

clone_size: .
j_call: TRBJ1-3
d_call: .
v_call: TRBV7-9
cdr3_aa: CASSPRVPRGNTIYF
cdr3_nt: TGTGCCAGCAGCCCCCGGGTCCCACGGGGAAACACCATATATTTT

clone_size: .
j_call: TRBJ2-7
d_call: .
v_call: TRBV5-1
cdr3_aa: CASRVVQGLFEQYF
cdr3_nt: TGCGCCAGCAGAGTGGTCCAGGGGCTCTTTGAGCAGTACTTC

clone_size: few
j_call: TRBJ1-1
d_call: .
v_call: TRBV30
cdr3_aa: CAWNGDNTEAFF
cdr3_nt: TGTGCCTGGAATGGGGATAACACTGAAGCTTTCTTT

clone_size: .
j_call: TRBJ2-1
d_call: TRBD1
v_call: TRBV29-1
cdr3_aa: CSVGGQPLYNEQFF
cdr3_nt: TGCAGCGTTGGGGGACAGCCGCTTTACAATGAGCAGTTCTTC

clone_size: .
j_call: TRBJ2-1
d_call: .
v_call: TRBV2
cdr3_aa: CASIDAYNEQFF
cdr3_nt: TGTGCCAGCATTGACGCTTACAATGAGCAGTTCTTC